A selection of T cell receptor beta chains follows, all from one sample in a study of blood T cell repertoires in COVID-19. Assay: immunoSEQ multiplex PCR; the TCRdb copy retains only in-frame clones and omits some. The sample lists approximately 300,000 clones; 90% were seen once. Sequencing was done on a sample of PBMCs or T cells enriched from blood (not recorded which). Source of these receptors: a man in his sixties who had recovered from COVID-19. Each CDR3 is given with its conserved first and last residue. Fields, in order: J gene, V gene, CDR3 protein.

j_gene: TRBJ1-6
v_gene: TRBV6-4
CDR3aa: CASRRSLDSPLHF

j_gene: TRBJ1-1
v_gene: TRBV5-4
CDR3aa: CASSLDRRQGKAFF

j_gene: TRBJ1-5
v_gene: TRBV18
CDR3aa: CASSPSGGGSNQPQHF

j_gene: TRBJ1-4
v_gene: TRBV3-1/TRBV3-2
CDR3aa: CASSPDRAGGEKLFF

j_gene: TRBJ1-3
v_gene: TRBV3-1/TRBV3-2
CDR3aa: CASSQGQAQYF

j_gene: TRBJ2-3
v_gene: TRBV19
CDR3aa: CASSIGQTHSDTQYF

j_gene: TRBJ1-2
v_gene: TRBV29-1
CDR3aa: CSVPGRTDYGYTF

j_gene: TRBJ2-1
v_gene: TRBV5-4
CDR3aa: CASSPFTYNEQFF

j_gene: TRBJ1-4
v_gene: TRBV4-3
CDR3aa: CASSQIMAGEKLFF

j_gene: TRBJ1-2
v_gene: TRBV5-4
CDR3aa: CASTAGVLDYGYTF

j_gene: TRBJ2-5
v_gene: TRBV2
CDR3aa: CASSGTAQETQYF

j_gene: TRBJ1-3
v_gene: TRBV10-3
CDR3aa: CAMGASGNTIYF

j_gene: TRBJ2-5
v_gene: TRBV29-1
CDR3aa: CSVWTSGIREETQYF

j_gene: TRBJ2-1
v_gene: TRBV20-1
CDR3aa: CSASTSWWGVEGQFF

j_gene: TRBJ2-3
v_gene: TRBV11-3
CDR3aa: CASSLDGNREGDTQYF

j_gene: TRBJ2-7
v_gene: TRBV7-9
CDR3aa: CASSMTGYEQYF

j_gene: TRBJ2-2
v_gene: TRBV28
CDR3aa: CASSLPGVGTGELFF

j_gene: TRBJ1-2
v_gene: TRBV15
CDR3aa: CATSREPQGADGYTF

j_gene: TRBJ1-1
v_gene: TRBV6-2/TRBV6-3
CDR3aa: CASSRDRGISTEAFF

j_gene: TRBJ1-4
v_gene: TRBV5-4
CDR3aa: CASSSGTGNEKLFF

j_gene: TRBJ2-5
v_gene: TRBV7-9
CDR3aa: CASSQGVGGPEETQYF

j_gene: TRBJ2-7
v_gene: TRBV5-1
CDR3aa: CASSYNIPRNTNAPSYEQYF

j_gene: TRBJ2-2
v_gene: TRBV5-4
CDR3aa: CASSPGSNTGELFF

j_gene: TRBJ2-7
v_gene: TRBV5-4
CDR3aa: CASSPGTSSRDEQYF

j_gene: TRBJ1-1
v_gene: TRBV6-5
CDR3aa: CASKGGAANTEAFF

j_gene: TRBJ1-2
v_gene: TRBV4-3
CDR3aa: CASSQDLLGPPPHGYTF

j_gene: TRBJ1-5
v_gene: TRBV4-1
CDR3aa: CASSQDGTPGNQPQHF

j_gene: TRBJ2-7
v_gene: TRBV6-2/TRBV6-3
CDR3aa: CASSPGRRELSFYEQYF

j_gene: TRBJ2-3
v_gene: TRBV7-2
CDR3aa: CASSLVTGTVTDTQYF

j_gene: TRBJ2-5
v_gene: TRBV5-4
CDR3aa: CASSEGGTKETQYF

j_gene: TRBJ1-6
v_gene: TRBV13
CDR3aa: CASSSGDSPLHF

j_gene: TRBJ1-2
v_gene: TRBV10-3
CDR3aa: CAISEGGTANYGYTF

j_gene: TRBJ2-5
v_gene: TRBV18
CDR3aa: CASSPNPGQKETQYF

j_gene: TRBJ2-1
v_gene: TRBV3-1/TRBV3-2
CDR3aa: CASSVRTSGAYNEQFF

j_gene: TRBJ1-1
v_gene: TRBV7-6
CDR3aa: CASSSTRGQNTEAFF

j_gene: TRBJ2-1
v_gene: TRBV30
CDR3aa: CACGRDYEQFF

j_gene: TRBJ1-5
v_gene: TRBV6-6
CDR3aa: CASRGTGERNQPQHF

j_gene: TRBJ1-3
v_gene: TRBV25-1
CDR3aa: CASSPSGNTIYF

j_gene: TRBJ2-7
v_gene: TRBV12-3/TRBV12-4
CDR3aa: CASSPGVVGQYF

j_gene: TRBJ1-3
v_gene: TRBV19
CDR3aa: CATLSTGFSGNTIYF

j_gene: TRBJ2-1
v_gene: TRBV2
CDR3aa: CASSSARVVGRNEQFF

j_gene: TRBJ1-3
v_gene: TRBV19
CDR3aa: CASSIYAPGQGASRSGNTIYF

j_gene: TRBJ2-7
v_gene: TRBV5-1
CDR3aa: CASSLGGSPYEQYF

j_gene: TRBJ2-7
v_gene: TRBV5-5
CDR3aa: CASSYGTETSYEQYF

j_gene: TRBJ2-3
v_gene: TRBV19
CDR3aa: CASSIVGTSGSRPNTQYF

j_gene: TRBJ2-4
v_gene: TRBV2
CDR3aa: CASSELTGMGNIQYF

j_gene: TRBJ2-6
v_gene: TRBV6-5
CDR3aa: CASSYSGASGANVLTF

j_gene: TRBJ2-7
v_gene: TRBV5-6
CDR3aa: CASSGPLVGEQYF

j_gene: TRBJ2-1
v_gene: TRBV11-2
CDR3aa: CASSPTGTSGREQFF

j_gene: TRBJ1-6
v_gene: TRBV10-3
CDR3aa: CAISESAVNSPLHF

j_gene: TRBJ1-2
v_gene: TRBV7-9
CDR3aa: CATTLQGTGYGYTF

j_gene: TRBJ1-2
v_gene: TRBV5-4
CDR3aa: CASSLSQIYGYTF

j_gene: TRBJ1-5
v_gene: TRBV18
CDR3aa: CASSPVFLGQGSHSPQHF